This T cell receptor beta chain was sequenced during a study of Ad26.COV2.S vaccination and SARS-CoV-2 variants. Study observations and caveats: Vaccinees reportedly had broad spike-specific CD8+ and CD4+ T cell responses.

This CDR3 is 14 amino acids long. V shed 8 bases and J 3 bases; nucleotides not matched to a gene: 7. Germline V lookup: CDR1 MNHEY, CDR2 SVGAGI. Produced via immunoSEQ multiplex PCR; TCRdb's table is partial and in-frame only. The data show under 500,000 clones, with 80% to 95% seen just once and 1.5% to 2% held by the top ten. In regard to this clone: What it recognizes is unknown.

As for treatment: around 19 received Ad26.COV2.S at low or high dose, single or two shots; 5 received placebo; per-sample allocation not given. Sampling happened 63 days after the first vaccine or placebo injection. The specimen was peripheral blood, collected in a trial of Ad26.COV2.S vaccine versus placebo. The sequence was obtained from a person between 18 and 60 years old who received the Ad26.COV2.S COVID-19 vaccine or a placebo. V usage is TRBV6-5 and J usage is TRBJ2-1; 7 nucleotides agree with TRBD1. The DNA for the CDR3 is TGTGCCAGCGCGTGGGCAGGGGGCTACAATGAGCAGTTCTTC. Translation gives CASAWAGGYNEQFF.